The source of this T cell receptor (beta chain) is a study of regulatory T cells in long-lasting Graves disease. Arm-PCR of CDR3 regions and iRepertoire HTBI primers were used to build TCR beta libraries. One entry per CDR3 protein results from TCRdb running MiXCR on the multiplex PCR reads. The sample has more than 400,000 distinct CDR3 sequences; less than 20% are singletons. Time point of the sample: newly diagnosed GD, antithyroid drugs for less than 3 months. With RNA extracted from PBMCs as input, the TCR library was made. In addition, the sample was reused for a study of T cells in Graves' hyperthyroidism and ophthalmopathy. That paper states: Uncontrolled infection, other autoimmune disease, pregnancy or lactation disqualified patients from enrolment. Peripheral blood also featured most of the thyroid clonotypes expanded above 0.001.

The sequencing used peripheral blood mononuclear cells (PBMCs), collected at new diagnosis, from a patient treated with antithyroid drugs. The receptor's source is a woman in her twenties or thirties with Graves disease.

CDR3 residues: CASSLDRISTDTQYF. In DNA, the CDR3 is TGTGCCAGCAGCCTAGACAGGATAAGCACAGATACGCAGTATTTT. The chain couples TRBV7-3 to TRBJ2-3, with TRBD1 as a possible D gene (6 bases). Germline CDR1 reads SGHTA; CDR2 reads FQGTGA. Trimming cost V 5 bases and J 0 bases, with 12 bases left between them. The CDR3 totals 15 residues.